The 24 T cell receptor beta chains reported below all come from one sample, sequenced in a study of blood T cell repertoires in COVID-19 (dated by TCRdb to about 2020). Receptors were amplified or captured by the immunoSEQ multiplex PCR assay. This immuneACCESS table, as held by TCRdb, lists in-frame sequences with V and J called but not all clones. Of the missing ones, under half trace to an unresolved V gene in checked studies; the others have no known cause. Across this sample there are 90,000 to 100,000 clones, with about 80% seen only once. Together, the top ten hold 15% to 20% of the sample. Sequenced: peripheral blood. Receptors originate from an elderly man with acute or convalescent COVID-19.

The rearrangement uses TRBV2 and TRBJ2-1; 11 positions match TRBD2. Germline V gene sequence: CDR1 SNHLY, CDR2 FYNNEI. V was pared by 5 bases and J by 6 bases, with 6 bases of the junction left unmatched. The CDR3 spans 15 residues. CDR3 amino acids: CASSLTSGRVNEQFF. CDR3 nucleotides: TGTGCCAGCAGTCTTACTAGCGGGAGAGTCAATGAGCAGTTCTTC.

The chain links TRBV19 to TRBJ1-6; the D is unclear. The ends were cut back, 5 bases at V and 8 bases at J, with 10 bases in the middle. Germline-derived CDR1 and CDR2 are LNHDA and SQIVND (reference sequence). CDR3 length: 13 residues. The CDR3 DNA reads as TGTGCCAGTAGTCCCTTGGGCTATTCACCCCTCCACTTT. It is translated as CASSPLGYSPLHF.

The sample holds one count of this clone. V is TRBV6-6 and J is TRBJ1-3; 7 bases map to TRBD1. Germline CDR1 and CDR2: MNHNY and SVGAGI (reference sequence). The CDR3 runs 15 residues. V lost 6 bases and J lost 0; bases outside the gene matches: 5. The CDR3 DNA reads TGTGCCAGCAGGAGAGACAGGGCCTCTGGAAACACCATATATTTT. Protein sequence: CASRRDRASGNTIYF.

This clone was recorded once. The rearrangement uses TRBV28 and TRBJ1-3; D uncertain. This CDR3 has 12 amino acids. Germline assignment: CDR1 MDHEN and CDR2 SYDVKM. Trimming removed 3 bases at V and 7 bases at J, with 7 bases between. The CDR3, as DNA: TGTGCCAGCAGTTTGAGGAAGAACACCATATATTTT. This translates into CASSLRKNTIYF.

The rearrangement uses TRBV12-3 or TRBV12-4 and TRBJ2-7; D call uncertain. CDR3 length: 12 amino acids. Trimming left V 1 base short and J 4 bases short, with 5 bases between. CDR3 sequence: CASSLGSYEQYF. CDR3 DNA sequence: TGTGCCAGCAGTTTAGGGAGTTACGAGCAGTACTTC.

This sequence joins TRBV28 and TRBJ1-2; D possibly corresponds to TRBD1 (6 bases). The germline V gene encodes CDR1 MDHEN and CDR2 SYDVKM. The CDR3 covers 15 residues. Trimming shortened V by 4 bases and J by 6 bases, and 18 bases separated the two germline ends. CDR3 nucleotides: TGTGCCAGCAGTTCCGGTGAGACAGGAGGTAATGGCTACACCTTC. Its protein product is CASSSGETGGNGYTF.

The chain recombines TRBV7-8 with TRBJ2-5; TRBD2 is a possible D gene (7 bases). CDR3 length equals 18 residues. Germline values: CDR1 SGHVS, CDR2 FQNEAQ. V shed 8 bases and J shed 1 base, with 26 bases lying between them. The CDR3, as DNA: TGTGCCAGCGGACTAGGGGGGGTGGCCGGGTCATTCCAAGAGACCCAGTACTTC. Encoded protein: CASGLGGVAGSFQETQYF.

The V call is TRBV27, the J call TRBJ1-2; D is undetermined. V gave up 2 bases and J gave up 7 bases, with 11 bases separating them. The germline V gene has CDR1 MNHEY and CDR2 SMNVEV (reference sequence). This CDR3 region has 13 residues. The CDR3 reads CASSLRGVSGYTF. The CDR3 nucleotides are TGTGCCAGCAGTTTACGCGGGGTTAGTGGCTACACCTTC.

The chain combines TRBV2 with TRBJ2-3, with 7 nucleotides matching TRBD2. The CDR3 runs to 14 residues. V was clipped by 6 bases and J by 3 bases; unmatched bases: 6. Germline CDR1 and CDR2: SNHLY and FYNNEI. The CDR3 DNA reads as TGTGCCAGCAGGGTAGCGGGTCAAACAGATACGCAGTATTTT. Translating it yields CASRVAGQTDTQYF.

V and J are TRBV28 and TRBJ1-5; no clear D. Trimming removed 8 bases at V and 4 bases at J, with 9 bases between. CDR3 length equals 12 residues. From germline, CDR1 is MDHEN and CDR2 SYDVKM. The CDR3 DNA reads TGTGCCAGCCGGCTGAGGAATCAGCCCCAGCATTTT. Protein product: CASRLRNQPQHF.

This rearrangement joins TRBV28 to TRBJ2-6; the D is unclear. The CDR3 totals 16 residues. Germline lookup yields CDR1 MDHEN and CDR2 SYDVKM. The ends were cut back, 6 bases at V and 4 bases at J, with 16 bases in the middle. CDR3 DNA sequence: TGTGCCAGCAGCCTCGGTGCCCCCGAGGGGGCCAACGTCCTGACTTTC. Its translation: CASSLGAPEGANVLTF. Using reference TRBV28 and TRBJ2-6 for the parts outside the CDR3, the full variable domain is DVKVTQSSRYLVKRTGEKVFLECVQDMDHENMFWYRQDPGLGLRLIYFSYDVKMKEKGDIPEGYSVSREKKERFSLILESASTNQTSMYLCASSLGAPEGANVLTFGAGSRLTVL.

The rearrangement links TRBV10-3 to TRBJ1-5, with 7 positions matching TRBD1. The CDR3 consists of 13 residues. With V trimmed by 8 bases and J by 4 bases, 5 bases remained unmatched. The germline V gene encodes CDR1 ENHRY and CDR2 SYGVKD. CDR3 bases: TGTGCCATCGGGACAGAGCTTAATCAGCCCCAGCATTTT. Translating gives CAIGTELNQPQHF.

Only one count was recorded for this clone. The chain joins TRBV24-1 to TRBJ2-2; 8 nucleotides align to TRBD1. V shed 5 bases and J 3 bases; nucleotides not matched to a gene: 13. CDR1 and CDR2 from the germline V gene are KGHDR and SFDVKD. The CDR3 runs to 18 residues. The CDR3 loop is CATSGFLPGGRDTGELFF. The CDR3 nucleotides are TGTGCCACCAGTGGATTCTTGCCAGGGGGCCGGGACACCGGGGAGCTGTTTTTT.

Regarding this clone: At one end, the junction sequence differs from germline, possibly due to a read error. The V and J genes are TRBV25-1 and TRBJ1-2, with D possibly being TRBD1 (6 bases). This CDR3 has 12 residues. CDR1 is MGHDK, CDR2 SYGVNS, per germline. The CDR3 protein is CASSEQGYGYTF. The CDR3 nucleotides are TGTGCTAGCAGTGAACAGGGTTATGGCTACACCTTC.

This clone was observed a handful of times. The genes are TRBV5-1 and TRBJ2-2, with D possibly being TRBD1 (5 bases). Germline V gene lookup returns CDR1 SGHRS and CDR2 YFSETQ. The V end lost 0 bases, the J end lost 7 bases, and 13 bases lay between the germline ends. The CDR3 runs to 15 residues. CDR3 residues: CASSLAIVTGGELFF. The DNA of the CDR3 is TGCGCCAGCAGCTTGGCCATAGTCACAGGCGGGGAGCTGTTTTTT.

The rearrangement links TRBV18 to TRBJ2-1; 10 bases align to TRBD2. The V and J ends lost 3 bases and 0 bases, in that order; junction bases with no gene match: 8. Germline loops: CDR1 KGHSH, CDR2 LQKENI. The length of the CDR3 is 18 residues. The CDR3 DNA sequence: TGTGCCAGCTCACCTTCGAGAGCTAGCGGGAGCTCCTACAATGAGCAGTTCTTC. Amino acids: CASSPSRASGSSYNEQFF.

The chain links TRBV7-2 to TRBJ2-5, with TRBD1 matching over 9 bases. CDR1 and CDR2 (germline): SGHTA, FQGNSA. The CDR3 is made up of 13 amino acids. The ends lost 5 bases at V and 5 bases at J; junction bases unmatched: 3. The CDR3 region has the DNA TGTGCCAGCAGCCGGGACAGGGTTGAGACCCAGTACTTC. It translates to CASSRDRVETQYF.

In DNA, the CDR3 is TGTGCCAGCAGCTTAAGCGGGTATGGGGCCAACGTCCTGACTTTC. Its protein product is CASSLSGYGANVLTF. The J gene is TRBJ2-6, the V gene TRBV13; D may be TRBD2 (6 bases). The CDR3 is 15 amino acids. Trimming stripped 2 bases from V and 3 bases from J, with 8 bases between. Germline V gene lookup returns CDR1 PRHDT and CDR2 FYEKMQ (reference sequence). The full variable domain, with the rest looked up from reference TRBV13 and TRBJ2-6, is AAGVIQSPRHLIKEKRETATLKCYPIPRHDTVYWYQQGPGQDPQFLISFYEKMQSDKGSIPDRFSAQQFSDYHSELNMSSLELGDSALYFCASSLSGYGANVLTFGAGSRLTVL.

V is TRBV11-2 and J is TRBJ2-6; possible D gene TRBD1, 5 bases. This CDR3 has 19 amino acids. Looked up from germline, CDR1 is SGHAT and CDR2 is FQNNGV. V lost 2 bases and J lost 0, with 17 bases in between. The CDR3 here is CASSLWADSQVSGANVLTF. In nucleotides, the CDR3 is TGTGCCAGCAGCTTATGGGCTGACAGCCAAGTCTCTGGGGCCAACGTCCTGACTTTC. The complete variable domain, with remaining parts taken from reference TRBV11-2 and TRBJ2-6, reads EAGVAQSPRYKIIEKRQSVAFWCNPISGHATLYWYQQILGQGPKLLIQFQNNGVVDDSQLPKDRFSAERLKGVDSTLKIQPAKLEDSAVYLCASSLWADSQVSGANVLTFGAGSRLTVL.

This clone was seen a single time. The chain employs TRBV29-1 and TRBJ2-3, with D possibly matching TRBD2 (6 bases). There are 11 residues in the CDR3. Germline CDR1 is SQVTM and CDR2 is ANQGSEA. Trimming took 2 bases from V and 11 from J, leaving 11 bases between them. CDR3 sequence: CSVERLGLQYF. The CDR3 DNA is TGCAGCGTTGAAAGACTAGGATTGCAGTATTTT.

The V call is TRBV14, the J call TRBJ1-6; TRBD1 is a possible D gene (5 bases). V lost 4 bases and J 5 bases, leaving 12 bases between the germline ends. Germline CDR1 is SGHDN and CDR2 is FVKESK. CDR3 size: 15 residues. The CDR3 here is CASSLRQLDNSPLHF. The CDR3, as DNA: TGTGCCAGCAGCCTTCGACAGCTCGATAATTCACCCCTCCACTTT. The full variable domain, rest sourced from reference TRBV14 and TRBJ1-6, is EAGVTQFPSHSVIEKGQTVTLRCDPISGHDNLYWYRRVMGKEIKFLLHFVKESKQDESGMPNNRFLAERTGGTYSTLKVQPAELEDSGVYFCASSLRQLDNSPLHFGNGTRLTVT.

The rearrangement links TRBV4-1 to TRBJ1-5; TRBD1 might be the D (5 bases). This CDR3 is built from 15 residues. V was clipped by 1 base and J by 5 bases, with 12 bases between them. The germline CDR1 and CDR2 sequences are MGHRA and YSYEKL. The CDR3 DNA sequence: TGCGCCAGCAGCCAAGGGCAGGGAGGTTATCAGCCCCAGCATTTT. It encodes CASSQGQGGYQPQHF.

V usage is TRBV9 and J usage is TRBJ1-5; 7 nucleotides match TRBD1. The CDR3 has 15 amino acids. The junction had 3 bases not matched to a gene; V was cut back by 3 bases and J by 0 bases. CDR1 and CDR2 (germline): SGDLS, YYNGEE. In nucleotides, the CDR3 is TGTGCCAGCAGCGCCGACAGGGCTAGCAATCAGCCCCAGCATTTT. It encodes CASSADRASNQPQHF.

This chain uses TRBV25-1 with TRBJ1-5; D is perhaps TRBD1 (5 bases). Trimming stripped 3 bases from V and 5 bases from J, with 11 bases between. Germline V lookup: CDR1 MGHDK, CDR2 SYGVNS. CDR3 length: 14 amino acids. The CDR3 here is CASSDGGSHQPQHF. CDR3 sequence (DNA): TGTGCCAGCAGTGATGGGGGGTCCCATCAGCCCCAGCATTTT.